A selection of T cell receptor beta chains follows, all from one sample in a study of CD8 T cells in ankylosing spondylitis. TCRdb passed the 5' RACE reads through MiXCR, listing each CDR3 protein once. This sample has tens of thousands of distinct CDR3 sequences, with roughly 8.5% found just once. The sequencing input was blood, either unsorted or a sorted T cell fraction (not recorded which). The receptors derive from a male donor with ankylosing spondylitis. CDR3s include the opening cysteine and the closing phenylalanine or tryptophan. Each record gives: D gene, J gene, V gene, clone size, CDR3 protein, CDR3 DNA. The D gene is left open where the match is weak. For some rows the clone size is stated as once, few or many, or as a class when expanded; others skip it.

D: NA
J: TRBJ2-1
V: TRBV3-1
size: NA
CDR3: CASSPEGPYNEQFF
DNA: TGTGCCAGCAGCCCGGAGGGCCCTTACAATGAGCAGTTCTTC

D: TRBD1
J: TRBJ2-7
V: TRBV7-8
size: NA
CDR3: CASSRDRGGEQYF
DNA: TGTGCCAGCAGCCGAGACAGGGGGGGAGAGCAGTACTTC

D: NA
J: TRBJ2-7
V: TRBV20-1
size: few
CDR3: CSARPGSTYEQYF
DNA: TGCAGTGCCCGGCCGGGGTCAACCTACGAGCAGTACTTC

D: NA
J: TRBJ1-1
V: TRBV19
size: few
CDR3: CASSIKPGRTEAFF
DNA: TGTGCCAGTAGTATAAAACCGGGGAGAACTGAAGCTTTCTTT

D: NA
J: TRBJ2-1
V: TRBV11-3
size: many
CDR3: CASSLERGLYNEQFF
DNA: TGTGCCAGCAGCTTAGAGCGGGGCCTATACAATGAGCAGTTCTTC

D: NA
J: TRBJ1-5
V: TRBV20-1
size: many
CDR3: CSARDLRNSNQPQHF
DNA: TGCAGTGCTAGAGATCTACGGAATAGCAATCAGCCCCAGCATTTT

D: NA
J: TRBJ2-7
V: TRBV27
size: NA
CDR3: CASSPRVSYEQYF
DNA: TGTGCCAGCAGTCCCAGGGTATCCTACGAGCAGTACTTC

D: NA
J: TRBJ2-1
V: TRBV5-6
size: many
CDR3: CASSFSPGSPNEQFF
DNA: TGTGCCAGCAGCTTTTCCCCGGGGTCTCCCAATGAGCAGTTCTTC

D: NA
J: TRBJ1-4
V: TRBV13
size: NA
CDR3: CASSLQGWEKLFF
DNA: TGTGCCAGCAGCTTACAAGGGTGGGAAAAACTGTTTTTT

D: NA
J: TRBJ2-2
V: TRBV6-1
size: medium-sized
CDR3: CASSRTANTGELFF
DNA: TGTGCCAGCAGTCGGACAGCGAACACCGGGGAGCTGTTTTTT

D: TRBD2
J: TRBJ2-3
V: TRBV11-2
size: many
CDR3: CASSPSGLAGEADTQYF
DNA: TGTGCCAGCAGCCCTTCAGGACTAGCGGGAGAGGCAGATACGCAGTATTTT

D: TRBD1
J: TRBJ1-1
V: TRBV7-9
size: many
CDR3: CASSLRDRVTEAFF
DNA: TGTGCCAGCAGCCTACGGGACAGGGTCACTGAAGCTTTCTTT

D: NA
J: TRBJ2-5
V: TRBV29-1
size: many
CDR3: CSVEGMETQYF
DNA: TGCAGCGTTGAAGGGATGGAGACCCAGTACTTC

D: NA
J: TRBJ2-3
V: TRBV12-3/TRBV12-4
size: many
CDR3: CASSDGSDTQYF
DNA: TGTGCCAGCAGTGATGGGTCAGATACGCAGTATTTT

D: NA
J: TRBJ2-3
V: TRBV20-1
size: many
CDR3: CSARSPSEDTQYF
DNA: TGCAGTGCCAGGTCCCCTAGCGAAGATACGCAGTATTTT

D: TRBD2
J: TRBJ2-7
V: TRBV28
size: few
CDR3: CASSLLLAGLSSYEQYF
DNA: TGTGCCAGCAGTTTATTACTAGCGGGACTAAGCTCCTACGAGCAGTACTTC

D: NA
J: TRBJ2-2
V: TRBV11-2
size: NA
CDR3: CASGLGFTGELFF
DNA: TGTGCCAGCGGGCTGGGGTTCACCGGGGAGCTGTTTTTT

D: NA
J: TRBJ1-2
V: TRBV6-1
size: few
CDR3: CASSAWKLHYGYTF
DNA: TGTGCCAGCAGTGCGTGGAAACTTCACTATGGCTACACCTTC

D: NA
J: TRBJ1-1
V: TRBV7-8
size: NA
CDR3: CASSLRRGLNTEAFF
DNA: TGTGCCAGCAGCTTGAGAAGGGGCTTGAACACTGAAGCTTTCTTT

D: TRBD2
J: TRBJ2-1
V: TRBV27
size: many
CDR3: CASNPSGRAPHEQFF
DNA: TGTGCCAGCAATCCTAGCGGGAGGGCCCCCCATGAGCAGTTCTTC

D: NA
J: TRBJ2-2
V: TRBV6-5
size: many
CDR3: CASSYSTGGGELFF
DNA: TGTGCCAGCAGTTACTCGACAGGCGGCGGGGAGCTGTTTTTT

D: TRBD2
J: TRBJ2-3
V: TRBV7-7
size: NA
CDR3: CASSPEASGSTDTQYF
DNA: TGTGCCAGCAGCCCTGAGGCTAGCGGGAGCACAGATACGCAGTATTTT

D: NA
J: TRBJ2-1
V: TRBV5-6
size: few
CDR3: CASSGGYNEQFF
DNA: TGTGCCAGCAGTGGGGGTTACAATGAGCAGTTCTTC

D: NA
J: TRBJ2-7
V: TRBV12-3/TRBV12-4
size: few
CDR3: CASSSWDGTYEQYF
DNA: TGTGCCAGCAGTTCATGGGACGGAACCTACGAGCAGTACTTC

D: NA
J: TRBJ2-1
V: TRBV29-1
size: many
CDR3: CSVEGEGTSPWEQFF
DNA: TGCAGCGTTGAAGGGGAAGGGACTTCGCCCTGGGAGCAGTTCTTC

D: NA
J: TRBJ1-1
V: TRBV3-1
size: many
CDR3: CASSQDWRGNTEAFF
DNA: TGTGCCAGCAGCCAAGATTGGAGGGGGAACACTGAAGCTTTCTTT

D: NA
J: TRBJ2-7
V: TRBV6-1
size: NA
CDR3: CASSEDGAYEQYF
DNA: TGTGCCAGCAGTGAAGATGGGGCCTACGAGCAGTACTTC

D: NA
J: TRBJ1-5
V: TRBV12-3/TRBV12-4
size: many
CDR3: CASKDSNQPQHF
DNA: TGTGCCAGCAAAGATAGCAATCAGCCCCAGCATTTT

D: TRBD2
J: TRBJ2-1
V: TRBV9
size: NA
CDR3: CASSLLLASYNEQFF
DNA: TGTGCCAGCAGCCTACTACTAGCGTCCTACAATGAGCAGTTCTTC

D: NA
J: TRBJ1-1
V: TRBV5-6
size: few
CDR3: CASSLGPSRNTEAFF
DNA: TGTGCCAGCAGCTTGGGCCCCTCGAGGAACACTGAAGCTTTCTTT

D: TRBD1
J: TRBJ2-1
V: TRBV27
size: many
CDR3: CASTYGQGHDEQFF
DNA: TGTGCCAGCACCTACGGACAGGGTCACGATGAGCAGTTCTTC

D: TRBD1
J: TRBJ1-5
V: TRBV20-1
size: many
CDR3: CSQWTGRNQPQHF
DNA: TGCAGCCAGTGGACAGGGAGAAATCAGCCCCAGCATTTT

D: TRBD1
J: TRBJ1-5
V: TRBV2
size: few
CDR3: CASSEASGQAFNQPQHF
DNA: TGTGCCAGCAGTGAAGCGTCAGGACAGGCGTTCAATCAGCCCCAGCATTTT

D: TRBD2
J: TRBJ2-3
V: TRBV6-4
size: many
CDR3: CASSEESGKHTDTQYF
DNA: TGTGCCAGCAGTGAGGAAAGCGGGAAACACACAGATACGCAGTATTTT

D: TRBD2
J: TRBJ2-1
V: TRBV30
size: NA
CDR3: CAWSVPTSGLNEQFF
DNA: TGTGCCTGGAGTGTTCCGACTAGCGGGTTGAATGAGCAGTTCTTC

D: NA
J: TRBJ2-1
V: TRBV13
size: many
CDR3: CASSFPYGSDNEQFF
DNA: TGTGCCAGCAGCTTTCCCTACGGTTCGGACAATGAGCAGTTCTTC

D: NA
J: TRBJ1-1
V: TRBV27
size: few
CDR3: CASSFGIGNTEAFF
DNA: TGTGCCAGCAGTTTCGGCATTGGGAACACTGAAGCTTTCTTT

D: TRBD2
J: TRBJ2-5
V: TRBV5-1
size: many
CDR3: CASSFSSGFQETQYF
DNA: TGCGCCAGCAGCTTTTCTAGCGGGTTCCAAGAGACCCAGTACTTC

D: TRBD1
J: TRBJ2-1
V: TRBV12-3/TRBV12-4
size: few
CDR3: CASSKRGQEHNEQFF
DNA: TGTGCCAGCAGTAAAAGGGGACAGGAGCACAATGAGCAGTTCTTC

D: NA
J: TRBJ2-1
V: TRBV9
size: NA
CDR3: CASSGPSVSVNEQFF
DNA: TGTGCCAGCAGCGGACCTTCTGTTAGCGTCAATGAGCAGTTCTTC

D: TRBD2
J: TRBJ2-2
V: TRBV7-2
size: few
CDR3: CASSLGLAEVTTGELFF
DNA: TGTGCCAGCAGCTTGGGACTAGCGGAGGTCACCACCGGGGAGCTGTTTTTT

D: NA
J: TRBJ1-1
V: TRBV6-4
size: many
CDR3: CASSEGRNTEAFF
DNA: TGTGCCAGCAGTGAAGGCCGGAACACTGAAGCTTTCTTT

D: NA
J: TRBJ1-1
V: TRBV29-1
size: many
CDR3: CSAAHTEAFF
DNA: TGCAGCGCAGCTCACACTGAAGCTTTCTTT

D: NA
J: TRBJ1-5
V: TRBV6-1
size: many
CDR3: CASSAVRASNQPQHF
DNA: TGTGCCAGCAGTGCCGTCAGGGCAAGCAATCAGCCCCAGCATTTT

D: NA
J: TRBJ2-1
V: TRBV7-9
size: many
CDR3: CASSLASFRNNEQFF
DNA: TGTGCCAGCAGCTTGGCCTCGTTCAGGAACAATGAGCAGTTCTTC

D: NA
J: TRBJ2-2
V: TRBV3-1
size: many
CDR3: CASSQDPSPGELFF
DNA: TGTGCCAGCAGCCAAGATCCGAGCCCCGGGGAGCTGTTTTTT

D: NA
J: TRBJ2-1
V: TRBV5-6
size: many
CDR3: CASSLLPRGVNEQFF
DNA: TGTGCCAGCAGCCTCCTCCCACGAGGGGTCAATGAGCAGTTCTTC

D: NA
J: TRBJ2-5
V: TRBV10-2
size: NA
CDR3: CASSFSGETQYF
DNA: TGCGCCAGCAGTTTTAGTGGGGAGACCCAGTACTTC

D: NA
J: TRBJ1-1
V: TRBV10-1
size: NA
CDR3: CASGSFTEAFF
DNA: TGCGCCAGCGGCTCGTTCACTGAAGCTTTCTTT

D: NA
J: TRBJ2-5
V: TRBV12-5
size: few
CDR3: CASGLGPQQETQYF
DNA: TGTGCTAGTGGTTTGGGACCTCAACAAGAGACCCAGTACTTC

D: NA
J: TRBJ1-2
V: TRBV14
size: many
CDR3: CASSQDLEDYYGYTF
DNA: TGTGCCAGCAGCCAAGATCTGGAAGACTACTATGGCTACACCTTC

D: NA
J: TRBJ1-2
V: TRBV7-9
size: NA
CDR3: CASSLEQWYGYTF
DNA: TGTGCCAGCAGCCTCGAGCAGTGGTATGGCTACACCTTC

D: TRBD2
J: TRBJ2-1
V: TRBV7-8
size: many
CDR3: CASSSGLAGSTYNEQFF
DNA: TGTGCCAGCAGCTCGGGACTAGCGGGTTCTACCTACAATGAGCAGTTCTTC

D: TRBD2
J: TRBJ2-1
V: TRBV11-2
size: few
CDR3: CASSLGAGGPYSYNEQFF
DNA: TGTGCCAGCAGCCTCGGAGCGGGAGGGCCTTACTCCTACAATGAGCAGTTCTTC

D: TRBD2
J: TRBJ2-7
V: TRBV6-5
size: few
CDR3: CASIFLAGAMTYEQYF
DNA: TGTGCCAGCATTTTCTTAGCGGGAGCAATGACCTACGAGCAGTACTTC

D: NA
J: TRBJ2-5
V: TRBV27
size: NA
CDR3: CASSLQVQETQYF
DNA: TGTGCCAGCAGTCTACAGGTCCAAGAGACCCAGTACTTC

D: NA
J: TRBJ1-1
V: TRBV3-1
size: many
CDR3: CASSPISTRMNTEAFF
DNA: TGTGCCAGCAGCCCTATCTCCACAAGGATGAACACTGAAGCTTTCTTT

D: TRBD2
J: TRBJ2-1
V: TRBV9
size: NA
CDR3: CASRKTTGLGLADSSYNEQFF
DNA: TGTGCCAGCAGAAAGACCACGGGGCTTGGGCTAGCGGATAGCTCCTACAATGAGCAGTTCTTC

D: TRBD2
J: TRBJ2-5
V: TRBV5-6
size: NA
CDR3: CASRKGLGQETQYF
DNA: TGTGCCAGCAGGAAAGGACTAGGACAAGAGACCCAGTACTTC

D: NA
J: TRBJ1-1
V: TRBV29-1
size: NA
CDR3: CSGAFRGEAFF
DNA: TGCAGCGGCGCTTTTCGGGGTGAAGCTTTCTTT